The 29 T cell receptor beta chains listed next were all sequenced from one sample in a study of cytotoxic CD8 clonotypes in ibrutinib-treated CLL. Clones were read by immunoSEQ multiplex PCR, and TCRdb kept only the in-frame ones, dropping some. Of about 140,000 clones in the sample, 80% were seen once. The sequenced sample was PBMCs, obtained after 36 months of ibrutinib treatment. These TCRs come from a human donor with chronic lymphocytic leukemia.

This clone was seen a single time. The gene calls are TRBV5-4 and TRBJ2-7; possibly TRBD2 for D (6 bases). CDR1 SGHNT and CDR2 YYREEE come from the germline V gene (reference sequence). Trimming removed 4 bases at V and 2 bases at J, with 16 bases between. CDR3 length: 15 amino acids. CDR3 region: CASSPGGASPYEQYF. The CDR3 bases are TGTGCCAGCAGCCCGGGCGGGGCTTCCCCCTACGAGCAGTACTTC.

This clone was recorded a few times. In the same sample, other DNA sequences code for this CDR3. The chain couples TRBV4-2 to TRBJ2-3; 8 nucleotides agree with TRBD2. The germline V gene encodes CDR1 LGHNA and CDR2 YNFKEQ. Trimming removed 0 bases from V and 1 base from J; junction bases left unmatched: 6. The CDR3 length is 17 residues. Written as DNA, the CDR3 is TGTGCCAGCAGCCAAGAACTGGCGGGAGGTCGCACAGATACGCAGTATTTT. Protein sequence: CASSQELAGGRTDTQYF.

This sequence joins TRBV11-2 and TRBJ2-5; 12 bases are a match to TRBD2. V lost 0 bases and J lost 3; bases outside the gene matches: 8. This CDR3 region has 18 residues. Germline V gene data show CDR1 as SGHAT and CDR2 as FQNNGV. CDR3 sequence reads: CASSLDSLGLAGKETQYF. The CDR3 nucleotides are TGTGCCAGCAGCTTAGATTCTCTTGGACTAGCGGGAAAAGAGACCCAGTACTTC.

This clone was recorded a few times. The J gene is TRBJ1-1, the V gene TRBV10-3, with 7 bases fitting TRBD1. The trim removed 6 bases at V and 4 bases at J, leaving 8 bases unmatched. The CDR3 runs to 14 residues. The germline V gene has CDR1 ENHRY and CDR2 SYGVKD. As DNA, the CDR3 is TGTGCCATCAGCGCCCAGGGGGGTCGCACTGAAGCTTTCTTT. Amino acid sequence: CAISAQGGRTEAFF.

The chain employs TRBV5-1 and TRBJ1-5; the D gene is possibly TRBD1 (5 bases). Trimming took 4 bases from V and 1 from J, leaving 15 bases between them. The CDR3 is made up of 16 amino acids. The germline gives CDR1 SGHRS, CDR2 YFSETQ. CDR3 amino acids: CASSTGPATSNQPQHF. CDR3 bases: TGCGCCAGCAGCACAGGACCCGCCACGAGCAATCAGCCCCAGCATTTT.

This clone has just one count. V usage is TRBV5-8 and J usage is TRBJ1-1; a possible D gene is TRBD1 (6 bases). This CDR3 contains 13 residues. Trimming shortened V by 1 base and J by 4 bases, and 8 bases separated the two germline ends. Germline CDR1 SGHTS, CDR2 YDEGEE. The CDR3 DNA follows: TGTGCCAGCAGCTTGATCAGGGGCACTGAAGCTTTCTTT. Translation: CASSLIRGTEAFF.

This chain connects TRBV18 to TRBJ1-2; tentatively, D is TRBD1 (6 bases). The CDR3 length is 14 residues. The V and J ends lost 6 bases and 2 bases respectively, with 13 bases between them. Germline V gene sequence: CDR1 KGHSH, CDR2 LQKENI. CDR3 residues: CASSPSGVNYGYTF. In nucleotides, the CDR3 is TGTGCCAGCTCGCCATCAGGGGTAAACTATGGCTACACCTTC.

The gene calls are TRBV19 and TRBJ2-1; tentatively, D is TRBD1 (6 bases). Germline CDR1 is LNHDA and CDR2 is SQIVND (reference sequence). CDR3 length: 16 amino acids. V shed 5 bases and J shed 9 bases, with 23 bases lying between them. Here the CDR3 reads CASSPQGRDAWGEQFF. The DNA of the CDR3 is TGTGCCAGTAGTCCCCAGGGGCGCGATGCCTGGGGTGAGCAGTTCTTC.

The gene calls are TRBV5-1 and TRBJ2-2; 8 nucleotides align to TRBD2. There are 15 residues in the CDR3. Per germline, CDR1 SGHRS and CDR2 YFSETQ. J gave up 7 bases and V 3 bases, and 8 bases lay outside the gene matches. CDR3 sequence (DNA): TGCGCCAGCAGCTGGCAACGGGAGGGGCACGGGGAGCTGTTTTTT. Protein: CASSWQREGHGELFF. The full variable domain, rest sourced from reference TRBV5-1 and TRBJ2-2, is KAGVTQTPRYLIKTRGQQVTLSCSPISGHRSVSWYQQTPGQGLQFLFEYFSETQRNKGNFPGRFSGRQFSNSRSEMNVSTLELGDSALYLCASSWQREGHGELFFGEGSRLTVL.

CDR3 amino acids: CASSPTSDSYEQYF. In nucleotides, the CDR3 is TGTGCCAGCAGCCCCACTAGCGATTCCTACGAGCAGTACTTC. J is TRBJ2-7 and V is TRBV7-9; 7 positions agree with TRBD2. Germline CDR1 reads SEHNR; CDR2 reads FQNEAQ (reference sequence). J gave up 1 base and V 5 bases, and 5 bases lay outside the gene matches. This CDR3 spans 14 amino acids.

The sample holds one count of this clone. The V and J genes are TRBV11-2 and TRBJ2-2; a weak D match, TRBD1 (5 bases). V was pared by 6 bases and J by 4 bases, with 18 bases between. Germline CDR1 reads SGHAT; CDR2 reads FQNNGV. This CDR3 has 16 amino acids. The chain's CDR3 is CASRFSYRPRTGELFF. The CDR3 DNA reads TGTGCCAGCAGGTTCTCTTACAGGCCACGCACCGGGGAGCTGTTTTTT.

J is TRBJ1-1 and V is TRBV29-1; D gene unclear. The CDR3 has 13 amino acids. The V end lost 4 bases, the J end lost 4 bases, and 13 bases lay between the germline ends. CDR1 and CDR2 (germline): SQVTM, ANQGSEA. CDR3 sequence: CSVATRVATEAFF. CDR3 nucleotides: TGCAGCGTTGCGACGAGGGTCGCCACTGAAGCTTTCTTT. The full variable domain, its missing parts supplied by reference TRBV29-1 and TRBJ1-1, is SAVISQKPSRDICQRGTSLTIQCQVDSQVTMMFWYRQQPGQSLTLIATANQGSEATYESGFVIDKFPISRPNLTFSTLTVSNMSPEDSSIYLCSVATRVATEAFFGQGTRLTVV.

A single count supports this clone. The V and J genes are TRBV2 and TRBJ1-5; D is undetermined. Germline V lookup: CDR1 SNHLY, CDR2 FYNNEI. This CDR3 is built from 13 residues. Deletions cut 6 bases from V and 3 bases from J, with 9 bases between. CDR3 nucleotides: TGTGCCAGCAGGCGGGAATTCAATCAGCCCCAGCATTTT. It is translated as CASRREFNQPQHF.

The rearrangement uses TRBV18 and TRBJ2-7; D unresolved. V lost 2 bases and J 2 bases, leaving 7 bases between the germline ends. The germline V gene encodes CDR1 KGHSH and CDR2 LQKENI. The CDR3 covers 13 residues. This CDR3 reads CASSPRHPYEQYF. The CDR3 DNA reads TGTGCCAGCTCACCAAGGCACCCCTACGAGCAGTACTTC.

This sequence joins TRBV6-6 and TRBJ2-7, with D hard to call. The CDR3 totals 13 residues. Germline values: CDR1 MNHNY, CDR2 SVGAGI (reference sequence). With 7 bases removed from V and 4 bases from J, the gap between germline ends came to 14 bases. As DNA, the CDR3 is TGTGCCAGCACCCCAACTGGGGTATACGAGCAGTACTTC. Translating gives CASTPTGVYEQYF.

This clone was picked up a small number of times. The rearrangement joins TRBV10-1 to TRBJ2-1; no clear D gene. Germline assignment: CDR1 WNHNN and CDR2 SYGVQD (reference sequence). The CDR3 loop spans 13 amino acids. Trimming took 5 bases from V and 7 from J, leaving 12 bases between them. The CDR3 nucleotides read TGCGCCAGCAGTACGGATGCCTTAAATGAGCAGTTCTTC. Translation: CASSTDALNEQFF.

This clone was observed a handful of times. The CDR3 DNA reads as TGCGCCAGCAGCCTTTTAACAGGGCTGAACACTGAAGCTTTCTTT. Translating gives CASSLLTGLNTEAFF. The rearrangement uses TRBV4-1 and TRBJ1-1, with D tentatively TRBD1 (6 bases). The CDR3 spans 15 residues. V lost 4 bases and J lost 0, with 12 bases in between. Germline V gene sequence: CDR1 MGHRA, CDR2 YSYEKL.

This chain uses TRBV5-4 with TRBJ2-1; a possible D gene is TRBD2 (6 bases). Germline lookup yields CDR1 SGHNT and CDR2 YYREEE (reference sequence). The CDR3 sequence is 15 residues long. Trimming took off 3 bases at V and 5 bases at J, with 15 bases between the two ends. The CDR3 reads CASSYPGLLHNEQFF. The CDR3 nucleotides are TGTGCCAGCAGCTATCCGGGACTCCTCCACAATGAGCAGTTCTTC.

The chain combines TRBV28 with TRBJ2-7, with D tentatively TRBD2 (7 bases). The V end lost 1 base, the J end lost 2 bases, and 9 bases lay between the germline ends. Looked up from germline, CDR1 is MDHEN and CDR2 is SYDVKM. The CDR3 is made up of 14 amino acids. CDR3 loop: CASSLLGGAYEQYF. As DNA, the CDR3 is TGTGCCAGCAGTTTATTAGGGGGGGCCTACGAGCAGTACTTC.

The CDR3 DNA follows: TGCGCCAGCAGTGAAGTTGCAGGGGGAAAATACGAGCAGTACTTC. It codes for CASSEVAGGKYEQYF. The chain is built from TRBV10-1 and TRBJ2-7, with 7 bases lining up with TRBD1. CDR3 length: 15 residues. Germline lookup yields CDR1 WNHNN and CDR2 SYGVQD (reference sequence). V was clipped by 3 bases and J by 4 bases; unmatched bases: 9.

This clone was counted many times. V gene TRBV10-2 combines with J gene TRBJ1-5, with D perhaps TRBD1 (5 bases). CDR1 WSHSY and CDR2 SAAADI come from the germline V gene. CDR3 size: 15 residues. Trimming left V 7 bases short and J 0 bases short, with 13 bases between. The CDR3, as DNA: TGCGCCAGCAATGGGGGACTGCCTAGCAATCAGCCCCAGCATTTT. It encodes CASNGGLPSNQPQHF.

The chain carries TRBV7-9 and TRBJ2-7, with a tentative D call TRBD1 (5 bases). Germline V CDR1 and CDR2: SEHNR, FQNEAQ (reference sequence). The CDR3 is 13 amino acids. Trimming removed 1 base at V and 2 bases at J, with 6 bases between. In nucleotides, the CDR3 is TGTGCCAGCAGCTTAGGCAGGGCCTACGAGCAGTACTTC. Its protein is CASSLGRAYEQYF.

The chain carries TRBV7-2 and TRBJ2-7; D is uncertain. CDR3 length: 10 amino acids. Per the germline V gene, CDR1 is SGHTA and CDR2 is FQGNSA. V was trimmed by 6 bases and J by 6 bases, leaving 6 bases between them. The CDR3 DNA is TGTGCCAGCAGTCACGTCGAGCAGTACTTC. Translation gives CASSHVEQYF.

Many counts were recorded for this clone. The V gene is TRBV27, the J gene TRBJ1-4; 7 nucleotides agree with TRBD1. CDR1 MNHEY and CDR2 SMNVEV come from the germline V gene (reference sequence). J lost 4 bases, V lost 8 bases, and 10 bases had no gene match. The CDR3 is 15 residues long. CDR3 in amino acids: CASGEGTAINEKLFF. In nucleotides, the CDR3 is TGTGCCAGCGGGGAGGGGACAGCAATTAATGAAAAACTGTTTTTT.

This chain links TRBV6-6 with TRBJ1-4; 7 bases are a match to TRBD1. With 4 bases clipped from V and 7 bases from J, the junction kept 9 bases outside the gene matches. CDR1 is MNHNY, CDR2 SVGAGI, per germline (reference sequence). The CDR3 runs to 15 residues. The CDR3 loop reads CASSFRDSAPEKLFF. The CDR3, as DNA: TGTGCCAGCAGTTTCCGGGACAGCGCCCCTGAAAAACTGTTTTTT.

In its sample, this clone was seen once. The chain combines TRBV5-1 with TRBJ1-6, with unresolved D. From germline, CDR1 is SGHRS and CDR2 YFSETQ. V was pared by 0 bases and J by 7 bases, with 11 bases between. CDR3 size: 15 residues. CDR3 sequence reads: CASSLVAGLNSPLHF. DNA for the CDR3: TGCGCCAGCAGCTTGGTGGCAGGTCTGAATTCACCCCTCCACTTT.

This chain connects TRBV7-2 to TRBJ2-7; D remains ambiguous. The germline CDR1 and CDR2 sequences are SGHTA and FQGNSA. The V and J ends lost 3 bases and 3 bases respectively, with 12 bases between them. The CDR3 is 14 amino acids. The CDR3 spells CASSFPLRYYEQYF. In DNA form, the CDR3 reads TGTGCCAGCAGCTTCCCCCTACGTTACTACGAGCAGTACTTC.

The gene calls are TRBV29-1 and TRBJ1-1; D might be TRBD1 (5 bases). The germline CDR1 and CDR2 sequences are SQVTM and ANQGSEA. Between the trimmed V and J ends, which lost 7 bases and 1 base, there was a span of 7 bases. This CDR3 region has 11 residues. CDR3 loop: CSDTGNTEAFF. CDR3 in DNA: TGCAGCGACACAGGGAACACTGAAGCTTTCTTT.

The rearrangement links TRBV4-2 to TRBJ1-1; D unresolved. Trimming took off 4 bases at V and 3 bases at J, with 18 bases between the two ends. The CDR3 is 16 residues long. From germline, CDR1 is LGHNA and CDR2 YNFKEQ. This CDR3 is CASSPPWAGGDTEAFF. CDR3 DNA: TGTGCCAGCAGCCCCCCTTGGGCGGGAGGAGACACTGAAGCTTTCTTT.